Detailed here is one T cell receptor beta chain. The antigen it recognizes is unknown. No qualities accompany the bases; no much larger clone lies one base away. This sample is part of a study of blood T cell repertoires in COVID-19 (TCRdb year 2020). Regarding the complete study: Samples covering the acute and convalescent phases of COVID-19 were provided by collaborators in the United States, Italy and Spain. A freely available public database, intended as a resource for researchers studying the immune response to SARS-CoV-2, is where the repertoires were released. The material from the prospective study consisted of cDNA or gDNA derived from T cells, B-cell-depleted T cells, or PBMCs. Subjects who had been exposed to COVID-19, were actively infected with it, or had recovered from it provided the deeply sampled blood TCRbeta repertoires that made up the dataset. HLA class I and class II types, where available, came from metadata supplied by the sample provider rather than from assay-based typing. The samples were drawn from two sources: the first 160 participants of the ongoing ImmuneRACE study, and 1,254 subjects contributed by 6 global collaborators. Nearly every sample came with metadata listing a de-identified subject ID, COVID-19 status, age in years and sex. Study-wide findings and limitations: The amount of clinical and demographic metadata varied by source and participant and was provided uncurated.

The collaborating institutions used their own protocols to collect whole blood in K2EDTA tubes. For TCRbeta analysis, collaborators shipped samples in one of three forms: frozen whole blood, isolated PBMCs, or DNA extracted from either of those sample types. The immunoSEQ Assay, a bias-controlled multiplex PCR, was used to amplify TCRbeta CDR3 regions from genomic DNA. In the original analysis: The number of nucleated cells in each sample was estimated from the amplification of reference gene primers within the assay. Sequence reads were collapsed and filtered to measure the absolute abundance of every unique TCRbeta CDR3 rearrangement. For each sample, productive Simpson clonality was calculated as the square root of Simpson's diversity index over productive rearrangements. TCRdb mirrors the immuneACCESS table, restricted to in-frame sequences. Some clones are absent from its copies; in checked studies, under half trace to an unresolved V gene, and the reason for the others is unknown. The V and J calls and clone size were taken over from that table, and D and trimming were inferred from the DNA. The sample table contains approximately 210,000 clones; only one count was recorded for approximately 82% of them. The top ten clones comprise around 3.3% of the sample.

The source is a woman aged 80 or over with acute or convalescent COVID-19. The specimen was peripheral blood.

For the CDR3, the sequence is CASSLGQGREGYTF. The DNA reads as follows: TGTGCCAGCTCACTTGGACAGGGCCGGGAAGGCTACACCTTC. Recombination linked TRBV18 to TRBJ1-2; TRBD1 fits 8 bases in the junction. As encoded in the germline V gene, CDR1 is KGHSH while CDR2 is LQKENI. Spanning cysteine to phenylalanine, the CDR3 consists of 14 amino acids. Solely the CDR3 DNA is kept, with 42 bases framed from the first base. From V the trimming removes 4 bases and from J it removes 8 bases, while the gene matches leave 9 bases of the junction unaccounted for. Full variable domain (CDR3 extended with the reference TRBV18 and TRBJ1-2 proteins): NAGVMQNPRHLVRRRGQEARLRCSPMKGHSHVYWYRQLPEEGLKFMVYLQKENIIDESGMPKERFSAEFPKEGPSILRIQQVVRGDSAAYFCASSLGQGREGYTFGSGTRLTVV.